This T cell receptor (beta chain) was captured by sequencing in a study of T-cell memory formation after mild COVID-19. TCRdb reprocessed the 5' RACE reads via MiXCR and lists one record per CDR3 protein. The sample consists of around 390,000 distinct CDR3 sequences, about a sixth of them appearing once. This clonotype was counted only a few times. This CDR3 has 14 residues. Germline values: CDR1 SGHTA, CDR2 FQGNSA. J gave up 5 bases and V 5 bases, and 4 bases lay outside the gene matches. The source of this sequence is a man in his late teens or twenties who had mild COVID-19 (a few samples of this study predate the infection). Cell type and time point are not known. J is TRBJ1-4 and V is TRBV7-2; 8 bases line up with TRBD1. Sequencing input: PBMCs or a T cell subset sorted from them (not recorded which). The CDR3 spells CASSPDRGNEKLFF. The DNA for the CDR3 is TGTGCCAGCAGCCCTGACAGGGGAAATGAAAAACTGTTTTTT.